This paragraph reports one T cell receptor (beta chain). What it recognizes is unknown. This record comes from a study of cytomegalovirus exposure and HLA in healthy donors. Study at large: Later, an analysis reported that the 100 to 150 validation repertoires had used the same platform as the approximately 720 first-cohort repertoires. Study results and limitations: Most TCR sequences proved rare, with some public TCRs found in many donors.

The CDR3 extends over 15 amino acids. The trim removed 3 bases at V and 3 bases at J, leaving 2 bases unmatched. Germline V gene data show CDR1 as SGHVS and CDR2 as FNYEAQ. The validation cohort, a group of 130 or so subjects, included the donors and was separate from the approximately 670-subject first cohort. Sequenced by immunoSEQ multiplex PCR; TCRdb stores in-frame clones only, minus some. The sample yields about 130,000 clones, about 88% seen once. The TCR sequence derives from a woman between 18 and 29 years old in good health and CMV-seropositive. The chain links TRBV7-6 to TRBJ2-3; 11 nucleotides line up with TRBD2. The source material was PBMCs. The CDR3 coding sequence is TGTGCCAGCAGCTTTAGCGGGGGGGGGACAGATACGCAGTATTTT. This sequence encodes CASSFSGGGTDTQYF.